This T cell receptor beta chain was sequenced for a study of shared clonotypes between healthy human individuals. Study summary: A couple of women and a few men aged 18 to 49 made up the donors.

Caucasian adults living in Nashville, Tennessee, provided all samples. Only in-frame clones appear in the TCRdb table, and some are missing; sequencing was by immunoSEQ multiplex PCR. The repertoire holds millions of clones, with over 85% as singletons. Trimming pared 5 bases from V and 8 bases from J, leaving 15 bases between. From germline, CDR1 is MNHEY and CDR2 SVGAGI. The CDR3 is 13 amino acids. This TCR was recovered from a man aged 18 to 30 in good health. Some clones in this sample may be carry-over from other donors' samples. Sequencing used naive CD4+ T cells from PBMCs. This sample's subset: CD45RA+ positively selected. The rearrangement links TRBV6-5 to TRBJ1-2; possible D gene TRBD1, 5 bases. CDR3 nucleotides: TGTGCCAGCAGTCCACCGGGGCGGGGAGGCTACACCTTC. Protein: CASSPPGRGGYTF.